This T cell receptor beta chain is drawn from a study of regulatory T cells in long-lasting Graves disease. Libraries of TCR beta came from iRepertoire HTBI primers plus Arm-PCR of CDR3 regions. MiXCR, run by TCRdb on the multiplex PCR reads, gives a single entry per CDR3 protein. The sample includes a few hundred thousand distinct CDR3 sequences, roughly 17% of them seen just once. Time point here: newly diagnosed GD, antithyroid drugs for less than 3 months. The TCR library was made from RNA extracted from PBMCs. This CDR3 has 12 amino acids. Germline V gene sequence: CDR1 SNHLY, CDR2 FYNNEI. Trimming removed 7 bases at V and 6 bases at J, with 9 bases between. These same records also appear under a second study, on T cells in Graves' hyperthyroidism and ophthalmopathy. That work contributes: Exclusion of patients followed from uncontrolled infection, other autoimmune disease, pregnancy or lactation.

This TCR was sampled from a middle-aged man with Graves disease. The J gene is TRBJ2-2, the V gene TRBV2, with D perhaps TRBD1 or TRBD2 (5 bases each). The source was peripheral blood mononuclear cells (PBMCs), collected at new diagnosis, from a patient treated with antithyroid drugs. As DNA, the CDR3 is TGTGCCAGCAAAGGGACCCCCGGGGAGCTGTTTTTT. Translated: CASKGTPGELFF.